These 24 T cell receptor beta chains were sequenced from one sample in a study of OX40 agonist ivuxolimab in advanced cancers. Generated by immunoSEQ multiplex PCR, the TCRdb table keeps only in-frame clones and is missing some. The table records tens of thousands of clones, roughly 90% of them present only once. Sequencing was performed on CD4+ or CD8+ T cells sorted from blood, taken in a trial of the OX40 agonist ivuxolimab. All receptors come from an adult with an advanced solid tumor such as melanoma, head and neck, liver or kidney cancer.

The chain has TRBV4-2 and TRBJ2-2; a possible D gene is TRBD2 (6 bases). Germline CDR1 LGHNA, CDR2 YNFKEQ. The CDR3 sequence is 15 residues long. Trimming stripped 4 bases from V and 7 bases from J, with 16 bases between. Here the CDR3 DNA reads TGTGCCAGCAGCCCCTCGACTAGGTCGGGCGGGGAGCTGTTTTTT. Translation: CASSPSTRSGGELFF.

The rearrangement links TRBV7-2 to TRBJ1-3; no firm D call. V was shortened by 1 base and J by 0 bases, with 7 bases between the two germline ends. CDR3 size: 15 residues. Looked up from germline, CDR1 is SGHTA and CDR2 is FQGNSA. CDR3 sequence: CASSLEGISGNTIYF. For the CDR3, the DNA is TGTGCCAGCAGCTTAGAGGGTATCTCTGGAAACACCATATATTTT.

This clone was seen a handful of times. This CDR3 reads CASSILIQETQYF. Here the CDR3 DNA reads TGTGCCAGTAGTATCCTGATCCAAGAGACCCAGTACTTC. The rearrangement joins TRBV19 to TRBJ2-5; D not certain. Germline V gene sequence: CDR1 LNHDA, CDR2 SQIVND (reference sequence). V was cut by 3 bases and J by 1 base, with 6 bases left in between. The CDR3 is 13 amino acids.

The rearrangement links TRBV5-6 to TRBJ1-1; no firm D call. The V gene lost 5 bases and the J gene lost 6 bases, with 20 bases spanning the gap. Germline V gene data show CDR1 as SGHDT and CDR2 as YYEEEE. The CDR3 runs 15 residues. The CDR3 DNA follows: TGTGCCAGCAGGAAGGAGGCTTTGATTTTCGCTGAAGCTTTCTTT. It is translated as CASRKEALIFAEAFF.

Written as DNA, the CDR3 is TGTGCCAGCAGCTTACTCAGGGAGCCAGTCCTTAACAATGAGCAGTTCTTC. Amino acid sequence: CASSLLREPVLNNEQFF. The chain uses TRBV5-6 and TRBJ2-1; D possibly matches TRBD1 or TRBD2 (5 bases each). CDR3 length equals 17 residues. Germline V lookup: CDR1 SGHDT, CDR2 YYEEEE. V lost 2 bases, J lost 5 bases, and 20 bases lay in between.

This clone is a singleton in its sample. The chain is built from TRBV28 and TRBJ1-4; TRBD1 agrees at 7 bases. Germline V gives CDR1 MDHEN, CDR2 SYDVKM. The CDR3 totals 17 residues. V trimming: 5 bases; J trimming: 0 bases; junction bases outside the gene matches: 9. The CDR3 loop reads CASSTETGIATNEKLFF. As DNA, the CDR3 is TGTGCCAGCAGTACAGAGACAGGGATCGCAACTAATGAAAAACTGTTTTTT.

The CDR3 loop is CASMSSLVLNSGNTIYF. CDR3 DNA: TGTGCCAGTATGAGCTCCCTCGTTCTTAACTCTGGAAACACCATATATTTT. The genes are TRBV19 and TRBJ1-3; D not certain. Germline loops: CDR1 LNHDA, CDR2 SQIVND (reference sequence). V was pared by 7 bases and J by 0 bases, with 19 bases between. This CDR3 is built from 17 residues.

This clone was found once. The chain links TRBV19 to TRBJ1-1; D not certain. The CDR3 is 14 residues long. Trimming pared 7 bases from V and 0 bases from J, leaving 12 bases between. Germline CDR1 and CDR2: LNHDA and SQIVND (reference sequence). The DNA for the CDR3 is TGTGCCAGTACCCAACCCCCCCTGAACACTGAAGCTTTCTTT. Its protein is CASTQPPLNTEAFF.

The J gene is TRBJ1-1, the V gene TRBV19; D uncertain. Germline CDR1 is LNHDA and CDR2 is SQIVND (reference sequence). The CDR3 covers 14 residues. Deletions cut 5 bases from V and 1 base from J, with 11 bases between. The CDR3 sequence is CASSEQNKNTEAFF. DNA for the CDR3: TGTGCCAGTAGTGAACAAAACAAGAACACTGAAGCTTTCTTT.

This clone has a handful of counts. The V and J genes are TRBV19 and TRBJ1-1, with D maybe TRBD1 (6 bases). Germline V CDR1 and CDR2: LNHDA, SQIVND (reference sequence). V was clipped by 7 bases and J by 5 bases, with 14 bases between them. CDR3 length: 13 amino acids. The CDR3 bases are TGTGCCAGTATCCCACAGGGACATACTGAAGCTTTCTTT. Its translation is CASIPQGHTEAFF.

V usage is TRBV18 and J usage is TRBJ2-3; maybe TRBD2 (6 bases). The CDR3 contains 16 residues. Germline V gene sequence: CDR1 KGHSH, CDR2 LQKENI. Deletions cut 3 bases from V and 2 bases from J, with 15 bases between. CDR3 nucleotides: TGTGCCAGCTCACCCCGGGGCGGGGAAACCACAGATACGCAGTATTTT. Its translation is CASSPRGGETTDTQYF.

This chain uses TRBV11-2 with TRBJ2-3; TRBD2 aligns across 9 bases. The CDR3 consists of 17 residues. V lost 4 bases and J lost 0; bases outside the gene matches: 8. Germline V gives CDR1 SGHAT, CDR2 FQNNGV. The CDR3 region has the DNA TGTGCCAGCAGCTCGCCGTACCTAGCGGGAAGCACAGATACGCAGTATTTT. Residues: CASSSPYLAGSTDTQYF.

The chain is built from TRBV5-4 and TRBJ2-5, with 7 bases lining up with TRBD1. Germline V gene data show CDR1 as SGHNT and CDR2 as YYREEE (reference sequence). V lost 1 base and J lost 4; bases outside the gene matches: 7. CDR3 length: 15 amino acids. CDR3 coding DNA: TGTGCCAGCAGCTTGCCCCAAAACAGGGGAGAGACCCAGTACTTC. Residues: CASSLPQNRGETQYF. The full variable domain, rest sourced from reference TRBV5-4 and TRBJ2-5, is ETGVTQSPTHLIKTRGQQVTLRCSSQSGHNTVSWYQQALGQGPQFIFQYYREEENGRGNFPPRFSGLQFPNYSSELNVNALELDDSALYLCASSLPQNRGETQYFGPGTRLLVL.

The rearrangement uses TRBV7-8 and TRBJ1-6; the match to TRBD1 covers 9 bases. J lost 10 bases, V lost 5 bases, and 6 bases had no gene match. CDR1 is SGHVS and CDR2 is FQNEAQ in the germline V gene. The CDR3 covers 14 residues. CDR3 amino acids: CASSRTGGESPLHF. The CDR3 bases are TGTGCCAGCAGCCGTACAGGGGGCGAATCACCCCTCCACTTT.

The V and J genes are TRBV9 and TRBJ1-2, with 7 nucleotides matching TRBD1. This CDR3 comprises 15 residues. V shed 3 bases and J 4 bases; nucleotides not matched to a gene: 9. CDR1 and CDR2 (germline): SGDLS, YYNGEE. The CDR3 is CASSAAVGQSYGYTF. The DNA of the CDR3 is TGTGCCAGCAGCGCCGCGGTGGGACAGAGCTATGGCTACACCTTC.

The chain links TRBV11-3 to TRBJ2-1; 9 bases match TRBD1. Per germline, CDR1 SGHNT and CDR2 YENEEA. With V trimmed by 3 bases and J by 7 bases, 7 bases remained unmatched. The CDR3 is 15 residues long. The CDR3 spells CASSFGTGSGNEQFF. The CDR3, as DNA: TGTGCCAGCAGCTTTGGGACAGGGTCGGGTAATGAGCAGTTCTTC.

This clone occurred a few times. This chain joins TRBV7-3 and TRBJ2-6; 10 nucleotides agree with TRBD2. From germline, CDR1 is SGHTA and CDR2 FQGTGA. V was clipped by 6 bases and J by 0 bases; unmatched bases: 5. The CDR3 extends over 17 amino acids. CDR3 in amino acids: CASRATSGNSGANVLTF. CDR3 DNA: TGTGCCAGCAGGGCTACTAGCGGGAACTCTGGGGCCAACGTCCTGACTTTC.

The chain couples TRBV18 to TRBJ1-1, with 10 bases matching TRBD1. The junction had 3 bases not matched to a gene; V was cut back by 2 bases and J by 6 bases. This CDR3 has 14 amino acids. Germline loops: CDR1 KGHSH, CDR2 LQKENI. In DNA, the CDR3 is TGTGCCAGCTCACCAGGGACAGGGGCCGCTGAAGCTTTCTTT. Its translation is CASSPGTGAAEAFF.

V is TRBV10-3 and J is TRBJ2-7; 9 bases line up with TRBD1. The CDR3 covers 15 residues. Unmatched junction bases numbered 3, after V lost 3 bases and J lost 0 bases. The germline CDR1 and CDR2 sequences are ENHRY and SYGVKD. As DNA, the CDR3 is TGTGCCATCAGTGAAGGGACAGGGTCCTCCTACGAGCAGTACTTC. Amino acids: CAISEGTGSSYEQYF.

In this sample, this clone turned up a few times. The chain links TRBV6-5 to TRBJ1-5; D is unclear. V lost 5 bases to trimming and J lost 0 bases, with 8 bases between them. The CDR3 extends over 14 amino acids. The germline gives CDR1 MNHEY, CDR2 SVGAGI. In DNA, the CDR3 is TGTGCCAGCAGTACACAACGTAGCAATCAGCCCCAGCATTTT. Protein: CASSTQRSNQPQHF.

This clone was counted between two and nine times. The genes are TRBV11-2 and TRBJ2-2; D may be TRBD1 or TRBD2 (5 bases each). The V gene's germline CDR1 is SGHAT and CDR2 FQNNGV. This CDR3 has 15 residues. The V end was cut by 5 bases, the J end by 5 bases, with 15 bases between. The DNA for the CDR3 is TGTGCCAGCAGCCCGCGATCCGAGGGGACCGGGGAGCTGTTTTTT. Translating it yields CASSPRSEGTGELFF.

The chain couples TRBV4-3 to TRBJ2-3; 7 bases fit TRBD2. The J segment lost 4 bases and the V segment lost 0 bases, leaving 13 bases of the junction unmatched. The CDR3 runs to 18 residues. CDR1 LGHNA and CDR2 YSLEER come from the germline V gene. In DNA, the CDR3 is TGCGCCAGCAGCCAAGAAGCGAGGAGCGGGATACCCCCAGATACGCAGTATTTT. Protein product: CASSQEARSGIPPDTQYF.

The rearrangement joins TRBV5-1 to TRBJ2-7; D is possibly TRBD1 (6 bases). V was clipped by 7 bases and J by 2 bases, with 16 bases between them. The germline V gene encodes CDR1 SGHRS and CDR2 YFSETQ. CDR3 length equals 14 residues. The CDR3 sequence is CASGEAGTPYEQYF. CDR3 coding DNA: TGCGCCAGCGGCGAGGCAGGGACACCCTACGAGCAGTACTTC.

The chain employs TRBV9 and TRBJ2-7; 8 nucleotides align to TRBD2. V lost 0 bases, J lost 3 bases, and 8 bases stayed unmatched. The length of the CDR3 is 16 residues. CDR1 and CDR2 (germline): SGDLS, YYNGEE. The CDR3 DNA reads TGTGCCAGCAGCGTAGCTGGGCGGGGGGCCCACTACGAGCAGTACTTC. Translation gives CASSVAGRGAHYEQYF.